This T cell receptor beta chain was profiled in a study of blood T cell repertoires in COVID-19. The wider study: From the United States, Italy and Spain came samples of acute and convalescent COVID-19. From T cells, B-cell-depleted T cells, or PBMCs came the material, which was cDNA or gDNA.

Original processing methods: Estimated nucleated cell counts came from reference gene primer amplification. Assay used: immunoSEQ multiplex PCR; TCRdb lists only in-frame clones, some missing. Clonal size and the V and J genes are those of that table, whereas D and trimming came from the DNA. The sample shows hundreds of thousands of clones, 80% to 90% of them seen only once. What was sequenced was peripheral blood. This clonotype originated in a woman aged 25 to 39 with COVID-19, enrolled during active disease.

CDR3 nucleotide sequence: TGTGCCAGCAGTCACCGGGTGTGGATGTATAGCAATCAGCCCCAGCATTTT. It translates to CASSHRVWMYSNQPQHF. The chain has TRBV6-6 and TRBJ1-5; the D is unclear. The CDR3 has 17 residues. The germline gives CDR1 MNHNY, CDR2 SVGAGI (reference sequence). Trimming removed 5 bases at V and 0 bases at J, with 17 bases between.